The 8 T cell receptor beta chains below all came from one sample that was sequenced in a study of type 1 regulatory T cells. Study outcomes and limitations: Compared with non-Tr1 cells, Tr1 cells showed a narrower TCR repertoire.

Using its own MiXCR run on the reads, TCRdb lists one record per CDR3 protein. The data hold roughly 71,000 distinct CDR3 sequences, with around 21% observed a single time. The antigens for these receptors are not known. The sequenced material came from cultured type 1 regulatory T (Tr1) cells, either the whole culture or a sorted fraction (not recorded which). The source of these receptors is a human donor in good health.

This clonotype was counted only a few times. The DNA for the CDR3 is TGTGCCAGCAGCAGTCCGGGACAGTCCTACAATGAGCAGTTCTTC. This gives the protein CASSSPGQSYNEQFF. This sequence joins TRBV7-3 and TRBJ2-1; TRBD1 matches 7 bases. This CDR3 has 15 amino acids. Looked up from germline, CDR1 is SGHTA and CDR2 is FQGTGA. V shed 5 bases and J 1 base; nucleotides not matched to a gene: 5.

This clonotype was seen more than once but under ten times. Written as DNA, the CDR3 is TGCAGTGCTAGACCCCCGATCGGCGGGAAAGGGGATGAGCAGTTCTTC. It codes for CSARPPIGGKGDEQFF. V gene TRBV20-1 combines with J gene TRBJ2-1; tentatively, D is TRBD2 (6 bases). CDR1 DFQATT and CDR2 SNEGSKA come from the germline V gene (reference sequence). The CDR3 is 16 amino acids. V was shortened by 2 bases and J by 8 bases, with 22 bases between the two germline ends.

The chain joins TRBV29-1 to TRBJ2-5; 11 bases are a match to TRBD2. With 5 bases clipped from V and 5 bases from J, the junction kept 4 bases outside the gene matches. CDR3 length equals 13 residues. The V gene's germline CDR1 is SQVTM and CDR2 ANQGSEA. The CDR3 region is CSVRLAGRETQYF. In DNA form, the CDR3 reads TGCAGCGTTCGACTAGCGGGACGGGAGACCCAGTACTTC.

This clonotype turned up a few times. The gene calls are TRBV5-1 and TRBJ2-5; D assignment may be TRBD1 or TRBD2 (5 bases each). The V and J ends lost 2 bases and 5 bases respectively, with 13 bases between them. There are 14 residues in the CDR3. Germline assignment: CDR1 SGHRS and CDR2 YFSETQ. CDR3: CASSLRDQGETQYF. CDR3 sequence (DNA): TGCGCCAGCAGCTTACGGGACCAAGGGGAGACCCAGTACTTC.

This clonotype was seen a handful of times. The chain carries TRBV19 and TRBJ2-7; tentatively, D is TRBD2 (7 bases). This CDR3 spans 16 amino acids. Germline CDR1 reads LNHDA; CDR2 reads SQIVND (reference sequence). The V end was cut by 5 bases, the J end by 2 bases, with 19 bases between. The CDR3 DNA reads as TGTGCCAGTAGTCGGTCGGCAGGAGGGGGGGCCTACGAGCAGTACTTC. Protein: CASSRSAGGGAYEQYF.

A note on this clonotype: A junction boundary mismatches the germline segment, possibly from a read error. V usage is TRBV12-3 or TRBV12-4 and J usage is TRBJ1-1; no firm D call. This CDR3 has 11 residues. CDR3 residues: CASSLKTEAFF. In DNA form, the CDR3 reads TGTGCCAGCAGTTTGAAGACTGAAGCTTTCTTT.

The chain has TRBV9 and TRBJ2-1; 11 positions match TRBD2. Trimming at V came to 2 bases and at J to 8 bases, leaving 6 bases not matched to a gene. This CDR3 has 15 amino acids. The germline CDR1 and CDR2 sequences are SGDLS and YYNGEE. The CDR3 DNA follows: TGTGCCAGCAGCGTCACTAGCGGGAGTAGTGATGAGCAGTTCTTC. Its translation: CASSVTSGSSDEQFF. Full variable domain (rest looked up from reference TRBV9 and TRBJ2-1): DSGVTQTPKHLITATGQRVTLRCSPRSGDLSVYWYQQSLDQGLQFLIQYYNGEERAKGNILERFSAQQFPDLHSELNLSSLELGDSALYFCASSVTSGSSDEQFFGPGTRLTVL.

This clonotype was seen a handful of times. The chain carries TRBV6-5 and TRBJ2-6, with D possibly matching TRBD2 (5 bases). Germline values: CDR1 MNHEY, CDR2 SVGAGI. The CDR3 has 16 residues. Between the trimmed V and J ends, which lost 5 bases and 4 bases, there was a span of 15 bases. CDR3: CASSQLGTLGANVLTF. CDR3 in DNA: TGTGCCAGCAGTCAACTAGGAACTTTGGGGGCCAACGTCCTGACTTTC.